The subject of this entry is one T cell receptor beta chain. Its antigen is not known. V gave up 7 bases and J gave up 0 bases, with 15 bases separating them. Germline assignment: CDR1 MNHEY and CDR2 SVGEGT. This CDR3 comprises 16 residues. The second PCR ran roughly 7 to 12 cycles with a sample-barcoded 5' primer and J-beta primers. TCRdb redid the calling of the 5' RACE reads with MiXCR, one entry per CDR3 protein. Among around 1,900,000 distinct CDR3 sequences listed, 39% were seen once. The data belong to a study of blood T cells in healthy people across ages. Points from the study as a whole: Unsorted PBMCs ruled out conclusive naive versus antigen-experienced comparison.

The sample consisted of blood. The TCR comes from a human donor in good health. The chain is built from TRBV6-2 or TRBV6-3 and TRBJ2-2; D perhaps matches TRBD1 (8 bases). CDR3 sequence (DNA): TGTGCCAGCATCTACAGGGGGGGGGCGAACACCGGGGAGCTGTTTTTT. It translates to CASIYRGGANTGELFF.